This T cell receptor beta chain is drawn from a study of CD8 T cells in ankylosing spondylitis. In this sample, this clonotype turned up many times. This CDR3 has 14 amino acids. From germline, CDR1 is SEHNR and CDR2 FQNEAQ (reference sequence). J was trimmed by 9 bases and V by 4 bases; bases with no gene match: 9. TCRdb independently ran MiXCR on the 5' RACE reads; one entry per CDR3 protein. The data show around 140,000 distinct CDR3 sequences, about an eighth seen once. V and J are TRBV7-9 and TRBJ2-1, with TRBD1 matching 7 bases. The sequenced sample was blood, either unsorted or a sorted T cell fraction (not recorded which). The sequence came from a female donor with ankylosing spondylitis or in good health (not recorded which). CDR3 residues: CASSSPPTGLEQFF. CDR3 bases: TGTGCCAGCAGCTCGCCCCCGACAGGGCTTGAGCAGTTCTTC. The full variable domain, with the rest looked up from reference TRBV7-9 and TRBJ2-1, is DTGVSQNPRHKITKRGQNVTFRCDPISEHNRLYWYRQTLGQGPEFLTYFQNEAQLEKSRLLSDRFSAERPKGSFSTLEIQRTEQGDSAMYLCASSSPPTGLEQFFGPGTRLTVL.